This entry is about one T cell receptor (beta chain). The target of this receptor is not known. It has no much larger one-base neighbor in the sample; base qualities were not kept. A second Seattle source provided samples from volunteer blood donors who had recovered from COVID-19. The collaborating institutions used their own protocols to collect whole blood in K2EDTA tubes. For TCRbeta analysis, collaborators shipped samples as frozen whole blood, isolated PBMCs, or DNA extracted from either of those sample types. TCRbeta CDR3 regions were amplified from genomic DNA using the immunoSEQ Assay, a bias-controlled multiplex PCR. On the authors' methods: Nucleated cell counts per sample were estimated from amplification of reference gene primers within the assay. To quantify the absolute abundance of each unique TCRbeta CDR3 rearrangement, sequence reads were collapsed and filtered. For each sample, productive Simpson clonality was calculated as the square root of Simpson's diversity index over productive rearrangements. As stored in TCRdb, this immuneACCESS dataset retains in-frame rearrangements with V and J assigned. A fraction of the clones does not appear; measured against another copy, unresolved V genes explain less than half of the discrepancy, and the remainder lacks a known reason. That table supplies the V and J calls and clone size; D and trimming were determined from the DNA. The sample yields roughly 220,000 clones; roughly 84% were counted once. The ten largest clones capture 2.9% of the sample.

The record originates from a study of blood T cell repertoires in COVID-19 (TCRdb year 2020). About the full investigation: Samples covering the acute and convalescent phases of COVID-19 were provided by collaborators in the United States, Italy and Spain. Deeply sampled blood TCRbeta repertoires from subjects exposed to, actively infected with, or recovered from COVID-19 were included in the dataset. Samples came from the ongoing ImmuneRACE study (first 160 participants) plus 1,254 subjects from 6 global collaborators. Nearly every sample came with metadata listing a de-identified subject ID, COVID-19 status, age in years and sex. HLA class I and class II types, where available, came from metadata supplied by the sample provider rather than from assay-based typing. The repertoires were released in a freely available public database intended as a resource for research on the immune response to SARS-CoV-2. The material from the prospective study consisted of cDNA or gDNA derived from T cells, B-cell-depleted T cells, or PBMCs.

Sequences MNHNS (CDR1) and SASEGT (CDR2) are obtained from the germline V gene. V is cut back by 6 bases and J by 4 bases, with 5 bases in the junction unmatched. The CDR3 runs 13 residues from the cysteine to the phenylalanine. The kept DNA is CDR3 alone, 39 bases in frame from the first base. The investigation overall reported the following: The amount of clinical and demographic metadata varied by source and participant and was provided uncurated.

The sequencing input was peripheral blood. This sequence was found in a man aged 50 to 60 who had recovered from COVID-19. The chain was built from TRBV6-1 and TRBJ2-5, and TRBD2 aligns with 7 junction nucleotides. The CDR3 region has the sequence CASRSGVRETQYF. The nucleotides are TGTGCCAGCAGGAGCGGGGTCCGAGAGACCCAGTACTTC.